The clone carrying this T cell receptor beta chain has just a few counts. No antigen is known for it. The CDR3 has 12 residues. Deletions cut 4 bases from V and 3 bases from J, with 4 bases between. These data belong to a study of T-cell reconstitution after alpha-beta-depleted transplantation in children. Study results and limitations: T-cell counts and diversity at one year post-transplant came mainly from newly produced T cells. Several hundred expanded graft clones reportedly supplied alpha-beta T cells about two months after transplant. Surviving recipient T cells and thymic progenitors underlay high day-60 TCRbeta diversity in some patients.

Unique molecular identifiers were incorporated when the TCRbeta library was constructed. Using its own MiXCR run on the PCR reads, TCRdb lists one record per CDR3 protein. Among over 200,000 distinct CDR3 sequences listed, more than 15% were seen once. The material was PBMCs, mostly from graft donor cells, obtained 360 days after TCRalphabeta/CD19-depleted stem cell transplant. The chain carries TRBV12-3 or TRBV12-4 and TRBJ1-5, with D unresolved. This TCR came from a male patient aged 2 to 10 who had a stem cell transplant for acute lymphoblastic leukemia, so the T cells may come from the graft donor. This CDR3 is CASSSHNQPQHF. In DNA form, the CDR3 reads TGTGCCAGCAGTTCACACAATCAGCCCCAGCATTTT.